This T cell receptor beta chain was documented in a study of T cells in Graves' hyperthyroidism and ophthalmopathy (dated by TCRdb to the late 2010s). With regard to the full study: Peripheral blood was collected at initial diagnosis, before any treatment. To identify distinguishing TCR V-J signatures, a discovery cohort of some 100 patients was used, comprising 43 with Graves' ophthalmopathy and roughly 60 with stable Graves' hyperthyroidism. Whether ophthalmopathy could be predicted prospectively was tested in an independent validation cohort made up of 18 to 20 hyperthyroidism patients plus 17 patients who later progressed to ophthalmopathy. The roughly 94 discovery patients were randomly divided into training and test sets at a 7:3 ratio. Thyroid tissue and blood T-cell repertoires from over 5 Graves' hyperthyroidism patients were also compared in the study. Once sampling was done, hyperthyroidism patients were given methimazole at a starting dose of 30 mg daily, whereas ophthalmopathy patients were given high-dose intravenous methylprednisolone. The paper describes TCR Vbeta CDR3 sequencing of about 140 peripheral blood samples, made up of roughly 40 ophthalmopathy patients, around 78 hyperthyroidism patients and around 17 progressor patients. General findings and caveats noted by the study authors: In cross-validation, a model built on a 13 V-J signature told ophthalmopathy apart from stable hyperthyroidism with under 90% sensitivity and roughly 82% specificity, and in testing the same model reached 80%/75%. In validation, the model predicted progression to ophthalmopathy a median of approximately 6.3 months before onset, with over 55% sensitivity and roughly 72% specificity. No statistical method was used to set the sample size in advance, and investigators knew the group allocation. Most expanded thyroid clonotypes (frequency above 0.001) were also detected in blood, a finding suggesting that blood repertoires may reflect thyroid immune responses.

Taken from the germline V gene (reference sequence), the CDR1 and CDR2 loops are SSHAT and FNYEAQ. The CDR3 contains 12 residues, cysteine and phenylalanine counted. Only CDR3 DNA is held: 36 bases, read in frame from base 1. TCR beta CDR3 regions were amplified from RNA transcripts. For the first round of RT-PCR on the TCR CDR3, the HTBI primer set was used together with the Qiagen OneStep RT-PCR kit. Libraries were constructed in a second round of multiplex PCR, after which size selection and purification were carried out. The libraries were sequenced on an Illumina HiSeq2000 using paired-end 100 bp reads. Under the source paper's analysis protocol: Raw data were processed with SOAPnuke, discarding reads with adapters, uncalled bases, mean Phred below 15, or no exact constant-primer or identifier match. COPE v1.2.5 was used to merge the high-quality paired reads, and each unique nucleotide sequence was defined as a clonotype. MiTCR v1.1 was used to align clonotypes to the IMGT TRBV, TRBD and TRBJ reference segments. The analysis was restricted to V-J combinations with a frequency above 0.0001, which together covered 99.2% of the repertoires. A TCS score was defined as the ratio of F50 (clonal expansion) to E x V (chaos), with BLOSUM62-based TCRdist applied between CDR3 peptides within each V-J. Welch's t-statistics and random forest reduced some 510 V-J features to 13, which were used in a naive Bayes classifier (R e1071). TCRdb handled the public reads itself, with Q25 trimming in fastp and clone calling in MiXCR, and kept productive beta chains. When rows share a CDR3 protein, they turn into one entry using the most common DNA and genes. In this record, the V and J calls reflect TCRdb's handling and not the investigators' own analysis. Within this sample are hundreds of thousands of distinct CDR3 sequences, with roughly 15% of them counted one time only. The top ten clones comprise under 15% of the sample.

This clonotype was recorded a few times. Its cognate antigen has yet to be identified. An end of the junction does not agree with germline; a read error may underlie this. Ophthalmopathy patients had moderately to severely active disease, with a Clinical Activity Score of 3 or more, a NOSPECS grade of 4 or more, and a disease duration of less than 3 months. Patients with uncontrolled infections, other autoimmune diseases, pregnancy or lactation were excluded. Diagnoses relied on clinical symptoms, serum thyroxine and TRAb, thyroid ultrasound and orbital computed tomography. PBMCs were separated from approximately 10 ml of fresh peripheral blood using Ficoll-Paque density gradient centrifugation. Total RNA was extracted with Trizol reagent, and quality was checked on an Agilent 2100 Bioanalyzer.

This TCR came from a woman aged 50 to 60 with Graves' ophthalmopathy. Recombination joined TRBV7-7 with TRBJ2-3; no D gene can be assigned with confidence. Input material: blood. The nucleotide sequence reads TGTGCTAGCAGCACGGAAGGAGATACGCAGTATTTT. This translates into CASSTEGDTQYF.